What follows are 28 T cell receptor beta chains derived from one specimen sequenced in a study of T cell responses to AZD1222 COVID-19 vaccine. Sequencing was performed with immunoSEQ multiplex PCR; in TCRdb, only in-frame clones are kept and a portion is missing. The table shows some 130,000 clones, with around nine tenths occurring only once. The sequencing here drew on peripheral blood, taken on day 0 of AZD1222 vaccination. These receptors were collected from an adult in good health.

The chain is built from TRBV2 and TRBJ2-3, with 12 bases lining up with TRBD2. CDR1 SNHLY and CDR2 FYNNEI come from the germline V gene. Trimming cost V 8 bases and J 1 base; bases outside gene matches: 4. The CDR3 has 15 amino acids. The CDR3 reads CASCRTSGGTDTQYF. The CDR3 bases are TGTGCCAGCTGCAGGACTAGCGGGGGCACAGATACGCAGTATTTT.

V and J are TRBV29-1 and TRBJ2-1; no definite D call. The length of the CDR3 is 13 residues. The V gene's germline CDR1 is SQVTM and CDR2 ANQGSEA. V lost 4 bases and J 2 bases, leaving 9 bases between the germline ends. CDR3 sequence: CSVAKVTYNEQFF. CDR3 nucleotide sequence: TGCAGCGTTGCCAAGGTCACCTACAATGAGCAGTTCTTC.

The chain uses TRBV13 and TRBJ1-5; tentatively, D is TRBD1 (5 bases). The CDR3 has 14 amino acids. V gave up 3 bases and J gave up 1 base, with 7 bases separating them. The germline V gene encodes CDR1 PRHDT and CDR2 FYEKMQ (reference sequence). CDR3 sequence: CASSFGGSNQPQHF. The CDR3 DNA reads as TGTGCCAGCAGCTTTGGGGGGAGCAATCAGCCCCAGCATTTT.

The V and J genes are TRBV12-3 or TRBV12-4 and TRBJ1-3; D call uncertain. V lost 2 bases and J 3 bases, leaving 5 bases between the germline ends. CDR3 size: 13 residues. The CDR3: CASSLFSGNTIYF. In DNA, the CDR3 is TGTGCCAGCAGTTTATTTAGTGGAAACACCATATATTTT.

This clone was seen a single time. V and J are TRBV10-3 and TRBJ1-5; TRBD1 matches at 9 bases. This CDR3 has 14 amino acids. Germline CDR1 ENHRY, CDR2 SYGVKD. V trimming: 11 bases; J trimming: 6 bases; junction bases outside the gene matches: 11. The CDR3 nucleotides read TGTGCCGTGGGACAGGGAGAAGGGGGTCAGCCCCAGCATTTT. As protein: CAVGQGEGGQPQHF.

The V and J genes are TRBV27 and TRBJ2-5; D may correspond to TRBD1 or TRBD2 (5 bases each). The CDR3 has 14 residues. Trimming shortened V by 1 base and J by 7 bases, and 13 bases separated the two germline ends. The germline V gene has CDR1 MNHEY and CDR2 SMNVEV (reference sequence). This CDR3 reads CASSLFEGTGTQYF. In DNA form, the CDR3 reads TGTGCCAGCAGTTTATTCGAAGGGACGGGGACCCAGTACTTC.

The rearrangement links TRBV7-2 to TRBJ1-2; D unclear. Trimming took off 5 bases at V and 0 bases at J, with 10 bases between the two ends. Germline CDR1 is SGHTA and CDR2 is FQGNSA. This CDR3 is 14 amino acids long. CDR3 region: CASSRTLTNYGYTF. The CDR3 DNA reads TGTGCCAGCAGCCGGACCCTGACTAACTATGGCTACACCTTC.

The V gene is TRBV12-3 or TRBV12-4, the J gene TRBJ2-3; a possible D gene is TRBD1 (6 bases). The ends were cut back, 6 bases at V and 0 bases at J, with 7 bases in the middle. The CDR3 runs to 13 residues. Written as DNA, the CDR3 is TGTGCCAGCAGCGGACAGAGCACAGATACGCAGTATTTT. Encoded protein: CASSGQSTDTQYF.

The genes are TRBV19 and TRBJ1-1, with 9 bases aligning to TRBD1. V was clipped by 5 bases and J by 3 bases; unmatched bases: 4. The CDR3 has 14 amino acids. The germline V gene encodes CDR1 LNHDA and CDR2 SQIVND (reference sequence). Here the CDR3 reads CASSSQGAYTEAFF. The CDR3 DNA follows: TGTGCCAGTAGTTCACAGGGGGCGTACACTGAAGCTTTCTTT.

The chain couples TRBV11-1 to TRBJ2-7, with 10 positions matching TRBD1. CDR1 is SGHAT and CDR2 is FQDESV in the germline V gene (reference sequence). V gave up 3 bases and J gave up 1 base; unmatched junction bases: 0. The CDR3 contains 14 residues. This CDR3 reads CASSLDRGSYEQYF. CDR3 DNA: TGTGCCAGCAGCTTGGACAGGGGGTCCTACGAGCAGTACTTC.

The rearrangement joins TRBV5-6 to TRBJ2-3, with D perhaps matching TRBD1 or TRBD2 (5 bases each). This CDR3 is 16 amino acids long. V shed 4 bases and J shed 7 bases, with 22 bases lying between them. Germline-derived CDR1 and CDR2 are SGHDT and YYEEEE. The CDR3, as DNA: TGTGCCAGCAGCACTAGGGACCCGGGCCCCAGGCATACGCAGTATTTT. It yields the protein CASSTRDPGPRHTQYF.

The rearrangement links TRBV12-5 to TRBJ2-2; TRBD2 aligns across 7 bases. Trimming took 8 bases from V and 1 from J; bases not matched to a gene: 10. CDR3 length: 16 residues. Germline lookup yields CDR1 LGHNT and CDR2 FRNRAP. Here the CDR3 reads CASSSGANLNTGELFF. The CDR3 nucleotides are TGTGCTAGTTCTAGCGGAGCGAACCTGAACACCGGGGAGCTGTTTTTT.

Only a few counts were recorded for this clone. The rearrangement joins TRBV12-3 or TRBV12-4 to TRBJ2-3; D not resolved. V lost 5 bases, J lost 2 bases, and 8 bases lay in between. The CDR3 runs 13 residues. The CDR3 region has the DNA TGTGCCAGCAGTCCAGACTCCACAGATACGCAGTATTTT. This encodes CASSPDSTDTQYF.

This clone was detected only once. The chain joins TRBV6-5 to TRBJ1-4; 8 bases map to TRBD1. V lost 5 bases and J lost 5; bases outside the gene matches: 4. Germline V gives CDR1 MNHEY, CDR2 SVGAGI. This CDR3 comprises 14 residues. CDR3 in DNA: TGTGCCAGCAGTCGGACAGGGCCGAATGAAAAACTGTTTTTT. This encodes CASSRTGPNEKLFF.

V gene TRBV29-1 combines with J gene TRBJ1-5; 9 bases agree with TRBD1. The CDR3 spans 14 residues. Germline CDR1 is SQVTM and CDR2 is ANQGSEA. J lost 6 bases, V lost 6 bases, and 9 bases had no gene match. The CDR3 nucleotides read TGCAGCGTGTTGGCCGGGACAGGGAGTCAGCCCCAGCATTTT. Amino acids: CSVLAGTGSQPQHF.

The chain carries TRBV7-9 and TRBJ1-3, with D uncertain. This CDR3 contains 12 residues. V lost 5 bases, J lost 8 bases, and 10 bases lay in between. CDR1 is SEHNR and CDR2 is FQNEAQ in the germline V gene (reference sequence). The CDR3 reads CASSQSRDTIYF. The DNA of the CDR3 is TGTGCCAGCAGCCAAAGTAGAGACACCATATATTTT.

The CDR3, as DNA: TGCAGTGCTAGTAGTGGGAGCTCCTACAATGAGCAGTTCTTC. Residues: CSASSGSSYNEQFF. This chain connects TRBV20-1 to TRBJ2-1; the D gene is possibly TRBD2 (5 bases). Germline values: CDR1 DFQATT, CDR2 SNEGSKA (reference sequence). The CDR3 sequence is 14 residues long. Trimming removed 3 bases from V and 0 bases from J, with 9 bases in between.

V and J are TRBV9 and TRBJ1-2, with D tentatively TRBD1 (5 bases). This CDR3 is 16 amino acids long. Trimming shortened V by 0 bases and J by 5 bases, and 17 bases separated the two germline ends. CDR1 is SGDLS and CDR2 is YYNGEE in the germline V gene. For the CDR3, the DNA is TGTGCCAGCAGCGTAGAATCAGGGTTCAATTTTTATGGCTACACCTTC. This translates into CASSVESGFNFYGYTF.

The rearrangement links TRBV6-2 or TRBV6-3 to TRBJ1-6, with D possibly matching TRBD1 (6 bases). Looked up from germline, CDR1 is MNHEY and CDR2 is SVGEGT. The CDR3 has 15 amino acids. Trimming cost V 4 bases and J 8 bases, with 15 bases left between them. In nucleotides, the CDR3 is TGTGCCAGCAGTTTCCCGCGGGGGGCATATTCACCCCTCCACTTT. Translating it yields CASSFPRGAYSPLHF.

This chain uses TRBV5-3 with TRBJ1-5, with TRBD1 as a possible D gene (5 bases). TRBV5-3 is an ORF; its function is uncertain. This CDR3 has 17 residues. V was shortened by 5 bases and J by 3 bases, with 21 bases between the two germline ends. CDR3 region: CARRPGTTKRDNQPQHF. Here the CDR3 DNA reads TGTGCCAGAAGACCCGGGACGACCAAGAGGGACAATCAGCCCCAGCATTTT.

The rearrangement links TRBV7-2 to TRBJ2-7; the D gene is possibly TRBD1 (6 bases). This CDR3 has 16 amino acids. From germline, CDR1 is SGHTA and CDR2 FQGNSA. V dropped 5 bases and J dropped 1 base, with 18 bases sitting between them. CDR3 DNA sequence: TGTGCCAGCAGCGCTACCACAGGGTGGCGGTCCTACGAGCAGTACTTC. Protein sequence: CASSATTGWRSYEQYF. The full variable domain, in which reference TRBV7-2 and TRBJ2-7 provide the parts outside the CDR3, is GAGVSQSPSNKVTEKGKDVELRCDPISGHTALYWYRQSLGQGLEFLIYFQGNSAPDKSGLPSDRFSAERTGGSVSTLTIQRTQQEDSAVYLCASSATTGWRSYEQYFGPGTRLTVT.

The sample holds a few counts of this clone. Within the sample, other DNA sequences also encode this same CDR3. The chain joins TRBV7-2 to TRBJ1-1; TRBD1 is a possible D gene (5 bases). Trimming left V 5 bases short and J 5 bases short, with 15 bases between. CDR1 is SGHTA, CDR2 FQGNSA, per germline. This CDR3 has 14 residues. The CDR3, as DNA: TGTGCCAGCAGCCCCGCGGGGGTGGGGACTGAAGCTTTCTTT. Amino acids: CASSPAGVGTEAFF.

The J gene is TRBJ2-5, the V gene TRBV24-1; 7 bases agree with TRBD1. Germline trimming cut 3 bases from V and 3 bases from J; bases unmatched to any gene: 3. Germline-derived CDR1 and CDR2 are KGHDR and SFDVKD. The CDR3 totals 14 residues. The CDR3 protein is CATSDPGTEETQYF. The CDR3 region has the DNA TGTGCCACCAGTGATCCCGGGACAGAAGAGACCCAGTACTTC.

The chain combines TRBV20-1 with TRBJ2-3; TRBD2 matches 12 bases. V was clipped by 3 bases and J by 5 bases; unmatched bases: 9. The CDR3 is made up of 16 amino acids. The germline V gene encodes CDR1 DFQATT and CDR2 SNEGSKA (reference sequence). The CDR3 DNA follows: TGCAGTGCTAGTTCTAGCGGGGGGGCCCGAGGAGATACGCAGTATTTT. Translation: CSASSSGGARGDTQYF.

This clone has just one count. The rearrangement links TRBV19 to TRBJ1-4, with a possible D match to TRBD1 (6 bases). Germline-derived CDR1 and CDR2 are LNHDA and SQIVND (reference sequence). Trimming left V 4 bases short and J 8 bases short, with 14 bases between. This CDR3 has 14 amino acids. Here the CDR3 reads CASSKTGGQEKLFF. The DNA for the CDR3 is TGTGCCAGTAGTAAGACGGGGGGACAAGAAAAACTGTTTTTT.

V and J are TRBV5-4 and TRBJ2-1; 10 nucleotides line up with TRBD2. CDR1 is SGHNT, CDR2 YYREEE, per germline (reference sequence). The CDR3 consists of 15 residues. The J segment lost 8 bases and the V segment lost 2 bases, leaving 7 bases of the junction unmatched. CDR3 amino acids: CASSLAGGPVHEQFF. DNA of the CDR3: TGTGCCAGCAGCTTAGCGGGGGGGCCGGTCCATGAGCAGTTCTTC.

The chain joins TRBV6-5 to TRBJ1-2; 9 bases are a match to TRBD1. V lost 5 bases to trimming and J lost 9 bases; unmatched junction nucleotides: 13. CDR3 length: 15 residues. Per germline, CDR1 MNHEY and CDR2 SVGAGI. CDR3: CASSPPPTGGRSYTF. CDR3 sequence (DNA): TGTGCCAGCAGTCCACCCCCTACAGGGGGCAGGAGCTACACCTTC.

This clone has a handful of counts. The chain uses TRBV7-3 and TRBJ1-5; tentatively, D is TRBD1 (5 bases). The CDR3 is 21 amino acids. V was clipped by 2 bases and J by 0 bases, with 26 bases between them. Germline lookup yields CDR1 SGHTA and CDR2 FQGTGA. The CDR3, as DNA: TGTGCCAGCAGCTTAGTCCGTGGGGCCCGCCCCGGTGATTATAGCAATCAGCCCCAGCATTTT. Encoded protein: CASSLVRGARPGDYSNQPQHF. Together with reference TRBV7-3 and TRBJ1-5, the CDR3 gives the full variable domain: GAGVSQTPSNKVTEKGKYVELRCDPISGHTALYWYRQSLGQGPEFLIYFQGTGAADDSGLPNDRFFAVRPEGSVSTLKIQRTERGDSAVYLCASSLVRGARPGDYSNQPQHFGDGTRLSIL.